This T cell receptor beta chain was identified during a study of blood T cell repertoires in COVID-19. The authors' processing: Scientists estimated how many nucleated cells there were by amplifying reference gene primers. This table comes from immunoSEQ multiplex PCR, and its TCRdb copy is limited to in-frame clones, with some not included. V and J calls and clone size are as listed in that table; D and trimming were resolved from the DNA. The table has more than 400,000 clones, roughly nine tenths seen once; the top ten hold about 0.65%. Enrollees, about 18 to 89 years old, lived in 25 or so US areas. Participant-given clinical history determined each cohort assignment. Sample: PBMCs or T cells enriched from blood (not recorded which). The clonotype comes from a woman aged 18-30 years who had recovered from COVID-19.

The CDR3 loop is CASSPGDGNQPQHF. DNA for the CDR3: TGCGCCAGCAGCCCAGGGGACGGCAATCAGCCCCAGCATTTT. V and J are TRBV5-1 and TRBJ1-5; the D gene is possibly TRBD1 (6 bases). The germline V and J ends were trimmed by 4 bases and 2 bases, with 10 bases remaining between them. The CDR3 has 14 residues. Germline-derived CDR1 and CDR2 are SGHRS and YFSETQ.